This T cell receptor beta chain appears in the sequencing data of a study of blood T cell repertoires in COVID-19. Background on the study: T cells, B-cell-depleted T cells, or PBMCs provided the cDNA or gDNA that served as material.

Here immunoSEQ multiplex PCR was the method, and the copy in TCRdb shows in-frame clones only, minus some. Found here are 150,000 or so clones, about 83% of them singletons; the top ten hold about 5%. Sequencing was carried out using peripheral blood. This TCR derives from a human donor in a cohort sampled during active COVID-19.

CDR3 loop: CASSSPPDRGGYNEQFF. The CDR3 DNA reads TGCGCCAGCAGCTCCCCCCCGGACAGGGGAGGGTACAATGAGCAGTTCTTC. The chain is built from TRBV5-1 and TRBJ2-1; 9 nucleotides match TRBD1. J gave up 4 bases and V 3 bases, and 11 bases lay outside the gene matches. The CDR3 length is 17 residues. CDR1 and CDR2 (germline): SGHRS, YFSETQ.